The 10 T cell receptor beta chains presented below share a single source sample, sequenced in a study of post-analysis software for immune sequencing data. Study results and limitations: Five TRBV segments occurring more often in patients than controls included TRBV5-6, TRBV5-1 and TRBV20-1.

Their recognized antigens are unknown. The library was made from cDNA and included unique molecular identifiers. TCRdb analysed the PCR reads with MiXCR anew, one entry per CDR3 protein. The repertoire includes 800,000 to 950,000 distinct CDR3 sequences, approximately 53% of them detected once, and approximately 4.2% sits in the top ten. The sequencing input was blood. The receptors were gathered from a girl aged 5-17 years with multiple sclerosis.

This clonotype has just a few counts. The chain uses TRBV29-1 and TRBJ2-1; 10 nucleotides line up with TRBD2. The length of the CDR3 is 15 residues. Germline V gene lookup returns CDR1 SQVTM and CDR2 ANQGSEA. With 4 bases clipped from V and 10 bases from J, the junction kept 13 bases outside the gene matches. The CDR3 protein is CSVVGASGSRQEQFF. The CDR3 DNA follows: TGCAGCGTTGTAGGAGCTAGCGGGAGTCGTCAGGAGCAGTTCTTC.

The chain joins TRBV29-1 to TRBJ2-7; D is uncertain. Trimming took off 3 bases at V and 4 bases at J, with 13 bases between the two ends. Germline loops: CDR1 SQVTM, CDR2 ANQGSEA. The CDR3 runs to 13 residues. The CDR3 nucleotides are TGCAGCGTTGAGGGAACGGACGGGTACGAGCAGTACTTC. Protein sequence: CSVEGTDGYEQYF.

This clonotype has only a few counts. The rearrangement links TRBV29-1 to TRBJ2-7, with D possibly called TRBD1 or TRBD2 (6 bases each). This CDR3 region has 13 residues. Trimming cost V 5 bases and J 3 bases, with 14 bases left between them. Germline CDR1 is SQVTM and CDR2 is ANQGSEA. This chain's CDR3 is CSVLAQGGYEQYF. In DNA form, the CDR3 reads TGCAGCGTTCTAGCACAGGGAGGCTACGAGCAGTACTTC.

V and J are TRBV20-1 and TRBJ2-1, with a tentative D call TRBD2 (6 bases). Germline CDR1 reads DFQATT; CDR2 reads SNEGSKA (reference sequence). Between the trimmed V and J ends, which lost 3 bases and 7 bases, there was a span of 16 bases. CDR3 length: 14 residues. The CDR3: CSASPRGLWNEQFF. CDR3 bases: TGCAGTGCTAGTCCTCGGGGGTTGTGGAATGAGCAGTTCTTC.

This chain joins TRBV4-1 and TRBJ2-1; D perhaps matches TRBD1 (7 bases). The germline CDR1 and CDR2 sequences are MGHRA and YSYEKL. Deletions cut 7 bases from V and 4 bases from J, with 14 bases between. This CDR3 spans 14 amino acids. The CDR3 is CASTQGGIYNEQFF. CDR3 DNA: TGCGCCAGCACCCAGGGGGGTATATACAATGAGCAGTTCTTC.

This sequence joins TRBV12-5 and TRBJ1-5; no firm D call. The CDR3 loop spans 13 amino acids. Trimming pared 2 bases from V and 7 bases from J, leaving 9 bases between. The germline V gene encodes CDR1 LGHNT and CDR2 FRNRAP. CDR3 sequence reads: CASGLHQIQPQHF. The CDR3 DNA reads as TGTGCTAGTGGTTTGCACCAGATCCAGCCCCAGCATTTT.

V is TRBV20-1 and J is TRBJ2-3; TRBD1 agrees at 8 bases. This CDR3 spans 15 amino acids. Germline V gene lookup returns CDR1 DFQATT and CDR2 SNEGSKA (reference sequence). The V segment lost 3 bases and the J segment 4 bases; nucleotides outside the gene matches: 9. CDR3 DNA sequence: TGCAGTGCTAGTGGCAGGGGGCGGCCGCCAGATACGCAGTATTTT. Translated: CSASGRGRPPDTQYF.

The chain combines TRBV20-1 with TRBJ2-5; 8 positions agree with TRBD2. The ends lost 5 bases at V and 5 bases at J; junction bases unmatched: 10. The CDR3 is 14 residues long. Germline V gene lookup returns CDR1 DFQATT and CDR2 SNEGSKA (reference sequence). CDR3 region: CSAPVAGLWETQYF. The CDR3 DNA reads TGCAGTGCTCCCGTAGCGGGATTGTGGGAGACCCAGTACTTC.

The chain has TRBV11-1 and TRBJ2-7, with D possibly matching TRBD1 (7 bases). CDR1 and CDR2 (germline): SGHAT, FQDESV (reference sequence). The CDR3 has 17 residues. Trimming pared 1 base from V and 1 base from J, leaving 17 bases between. The CDR3 coding sequence is TGTGCCAGCAGCTTAGAGGTGACAGGGAGGTATTCCTACGAGCAGTACTTC. This encodes CASSLEVTGRYSYEQYF.

The gene calls are TRBV12-3 or TRBV12-4 and TRBJ2-3; 7 bases fit TRBD1. The CDR3 contains 15 residues. V was clipped by 3 bases and J by 4 bases; unmatched bases: 7. This chain's CDR3 is CASSFGQDAADTQYF. Here the CDR3 DNA reads TGTGCCAGCAGTTTCGGACAGGATGCGGCAGATACGCAGTATTTT.